The 24 T cell receptor beta chains in this list originate from one sample, sequenced in a study of OX40 agonist ivuxolimab in advanced cancers. The assay was immunoSEQ multiplex PCR, and TCRdb's table has in-frame clones only and misses some. The sample lists around 80,000 clones; over 80% were seen once. Here the sequenced sample was CD4+ or CD8+ T cells sorted from blood, taken in a trial of the OX40 agonist ivuxolimab. The receptors come from an adult with an advanced solid tumor such as melanoma, head and neck, liver or kidney cancer.

The V gene is TRBV27, the J gene TRBJ2-5, with TRBD1 matching over 10 bases. The germline V gene encodes CDR1 MNHEY and CDR2 SMNVEV (reference sequence). The J segment lost 4 bases and the V segment lost 5 bases, leaving 4 bases of the junction unmatched. CDR3 length equals 14 residues. The CDR3: CASSEDRGGETQYF. The CDR3 coding sequence is TGTGCCAGCAGTGAGGACAGGGGGGGAGAGACCCAGTACTTC.

The chain carries TRBV7-6 and TRBJ2-5, with TRBD1 as a possible D gene (6 bases). V lost 5 bases, J lost 4 bases, and 14 bases lay in between. CDR3 length: 14 residues. The V gene's germline CDR1 is SGHVS and CDR2 FNYEAQ. This chain's CDR3 is CASSVSLGGETQYF. CDR3 nucleotides: TGTGCCAGCAGCGTAAGCTTAGGGGGAGAGACCCAGTACTTC.

V gene TRBV2 combines with J gene TRBJ2-5; maybe TRBD1 (5 bases). Germline CDR1 reads SNHLY; CDR2 reads FYNNEI. V lost 8 bases, J lost 4 bases, and 20 bases lay in between. The length of the CDR3 is 15 residues. CDR3 residues: CASVTGVGLRETQYF. The CDR3 DNA follows: TGTGCCAGCGTAACAGGAGTTGGGTTGCGAGAGACCCAGTACTTC.

In nucleotides, the CDR3 is TGTGCCAGCAGCTTGGCCCAAGGCAAAGTAACTGAAGCTTTCTTT. Its translation: CASSLAQGKVTEAFF. The gene calls are TRBV5-6 and TRBJ1-1; D ambiguous. The CDR3 contains 15 residues. Germline V gives CDR1 SGHDT, CDR2 YYEEEE. V lost 0 bases to trimming and J lost 5 bases, with 14 bases between them.

This clone was picked up one time. V and J are TRBV9 and TRBJ2-7, with a possible D match to TRBD1 (6 bases). Trimming stripped 0 bases from V and 4 bases from J, with 11 bases between. The CDR3 extends over 14 amino acids. CDR1 and CDR2 from the germline V gene are SGDLS and YYNGEE. The DNA of the CDR3 is TGTGCCAGCAGCGTAGCGACAGGCTTGTACGAGCAGTACTTC. Protein product: CASSVATGLYEQYF.

This chain uses TRBV9 with TRBJ2-5; no definite D call. V lost 0 bases, J lost 2 bases, and 5 bases lay in between. CDR3 size: 13 residues. Per germline, CDR1 SGDLS and CDR2 YYNGEE. The CDR3 loop is CASSVGVQETQYF. As DNA, the CDR3 is TGTGCCAGCAGCGTAGGGGTTCAAGAGACCCAGTACTTC.

The chain couples TRBV19 to TRBJ1-2; TRBD1 matches 10 bases. This CDR3 comprises 15 residues. Unmatched junction bases numbered 11, after V lost 5 bases and J lost 8 bases. Germline V gene sequence: CDR1 LNHDA, CDR2 SQIVND (reference sequence). DNA of the CDR3: TGTGCCAGTAGTGTCGGACAGGGGGAACTATGGGGCTACACCTTC. Protein product: CASSVGQGELWGYTF.

The V gene is TRBV7-9, the J gene TRBJ2-3; D may match TRBD1 or TRBD2 (6 bases each). Per germline, CDR1 SEHNR and CDR2 FQNEAQ (reference sequence). V lost 5 bases to trimming and J lost 5 bases, with 17 bases between them. The CDR3 length is 15 residues. The CDR3 DNA reads as TGTGCCAGCAGCCCTTTTATCGGGGGCCGAGATACGCAGTATTTT. Residues: CASSPFIGGRDTQYF.

This clone was detected only a few times. The chain uses TRBV11-2 and TRBJ1-2, with no clear D. CDR1 SGHAT and CDR2 FQNNGV come from the germline V gene. The CDR3 has 13 amino acids. V shed 1 base and J shed 6 bases, with 9 bases lying between them. The CDR3 is CASSLVPEHGYTF. In DNA form, the CDR3 reads TGTGCCAGCAGCTTAGTGCCAGAGCATGGCTACACCTTC. The whole variable domain, filled in from reference TRBV11-2 and TRBJ1-2, reads EAGVAQSPRYKIIEKRQSVAFWCNPISGHATLYWYQQILGQGPKLLIQFQNNGVVDDSQLPKDRFSAERLKGVDSTLKIQPAKLEDSAVYLCASSLVPEHGYTFGSGTRLTVV.

The genes are TRBV21-1 and TRBJ2-7; the DNA was not used to check the table's D call, TRBD1. TRBV21-1 is described as a pseudogene. The CDR3 is made up of 15 amino acids. DNA for the CDR3: TGTGCCAGCAGCAAAGTGACAGGGAGGACCTACGAGCAGTACTTC. Residues: CASSKVTGRTYEQYF.

This chain links TRBV27 with TRBJ2-7; TRBD1 matches 7 bases. The CDR3 extends over 16 amino acids. Unmatched junction bases numbered 9, after V lost 1 base and J lost 3 bases. Germline V CDR1 and CDR2: MNHEY, SMNVEV (reference sequence). In DNA form, the CDR3 reads TGTGCCAGCAGTTTATTAGGTGGAAACAGGGGCTACGAGCAGTACTTC. Translation gives CASSLLGGNRGYEQYF.

Notes on this clone: The sample holds other DNA sequences that translate to the same CDR3. J is TRBJ2-7 and V is TRBV7-9, with D possibly TRBD2 on 5 matching bases. This CDR3 comprises 14 residues. From germline, CDR1 is SEHNR and CDR2 FQNEAQ (reference sequence). V gave up 1 base and J gave up 3 bases, with 10 bases separating them. CDR3 sequence reads: CASSLGGLDYEQYF. DNA for the CDR3: TGTGCCAGCAGCTTAGGAGGGCTTGACTACGAGCAGTACTTC. Drawing the rest from reference TRBV7-9 and TRBJ2-7, the complete variable domain is DTGVSQNPRHKITKRGQNVTFRCDPISEHNRLYWYRQTLGQGPEFLTYFQNEAQLEKSRLLSDRFSAERPKGSFSTLEIQRTEQGDSAMYLCASSLGGLDYEQYFGPGTRLTVT.

This clone came up once. The rearrangement uses TRBV19 and TRBJ2-7; 9 bases map to TRBD1. Trimming cost V 9 bases and J 5 bases; bases outside gene matches: 8. The CDR3 runs to 13 residues. In germline, CDR1 is LNHDA, CDR2 SQIVND (reference sequence). CDR3 in amino acids: CASWDRESHEQYF. CDR3 nucleotides: TGTGCCAGCTGGGACAGGGAGTCCCACGAGCAGTACTTC. The whole variable domain, filled in from reference TRBV19 and TRBJ2-7, reads DGGITQSPKYLFRKEGQNVTLSCEQNLNHDAMYWYRQDPGQGLRLIYYSQIVNDFQKGDIAEGYSVSREKKESFPLTVTSAQKNPTAFYLCASWDRESHEQYFGPGTRLTVT.

The sample holds one count of this clone. CDR3 bases: TGCGCCAGCAGCCAAGATAGGGGGGCCGGGGAGCTGTTTTTT. As protein: CASSQDRGAGELFF. The rearrangement joins TRBV4-3 to TRBJ2-2, with D perhaps assigned TRBD1 or TRBD2 (6 bases each). Per germline, CDR1 LGHNA and CDR2 YSLEER. The CDR3 extends over 14 amino acids. V shed 0 bases and J shed 6 bases, with 8 bases lying between them.

The rearrangement uses TRBV11-1 and TRBJ1-1; no firm D call. Germline-derived CDR1 and CDR2 are SGHAT and FQDESV (reference sequence). Trimming took 1 base from V and 5 from J, leaving 11 bases between them. This CDR3 spans 14 amino acids. CDR3 sequence: CASSLDPTGTEAFF. The CDR3, as DNA: TGTGCCAGCAGCTTAGATCCGACGGGGACTGAAGCTTTCTTT.

This clone came up once. The chain couples TRBV11-2 to TRBJ2-3, with D possibly TRBD2 on 5 matching bases. The germline V and J ends were trimmed by 1 base and 0 bases, with 5 bases remaining between them. The germline gives CDR1 SGHAT, CDR2 FQNNGV. The CDR3 covers 14 residues. In nucleotides, the CDR3 is TGTGCCAGCAGCTTAGTAGCGAGCACAGATACGCAGTATTTT. It translates to CASSLVASTDTQYF.

The J gene is TRBJ2-7, the V gene TRBV5-6; 8 bases match TRBD2. Looked up from germline, CDR1 is SGHDT and CDR2 is YYEEEE. With 4 bases clipped from V and 10 bases from J, the junction kept 10 bases outside the gene matches. This CDR3 region has 13 residues. CDR3 sequence: CASSVGTRPRQYF. The DNA for the CDR3 is TGTGCCAGCAGCGTCGGGACTAGGCCCCGACAGTACTTC.

This chain connects TRBV4-1 to TRBJ2-2, with TRBD2 matching over 13 bases. This CDR3 comprises 18 residues. Germline assignment: CDR1 MGHRA and CDR2 YSYEKL. V lost 1 base to trimming and J lost 5 bases; unmatched junction nucleotides: 7. CDR3 sequence reads: CASSQALGLAGETGELFF. For the CDR3, the DNA is TGCGCCAGCAGCCAAGCCCTTGGACTAGCGGGGGAAACCGGGGAGCTGTTTTTT.

The genes are TRBV19 and TRBJ1-1; D perhaps matches TRBD1 (5 bases). The CDR3 totals 13 residues. Germline values: CDR1 LNHDA, CDR2 SQIVND (reference sequence). The V gene lost 1 base and the J gene lost 7 bases, with 10 bases spanning the gap. CDR3 region: CASSIGGGVEAFF. Written as DNA, the CDR3 is TGTGCCAGTAGTATAGGAGGAGGGGTTGAAGCTTTCTTT.

The chain has TRBV4-1 and TRBJ1-2; 8 bases are shared with TRBD1. This CDR3 contains 15 residues. Trimming cost V 3 bases and J 4 bases; bases outside gene matches: 7. The germline V gene encodes CDR1 MGHRA and CDR2 YSYEKL. The CDR3 sequence is CASSHTSQGVYGYTF. CDR3 nucleotide sequence: TGCGCCAGCAGCCACACTTCACAGGGGGTCTATGGCTACACCTTC.

The chain combines TRBV29-1 with TRBJ2-3; 12 positions match TRBD1. Germline values: CDR1 SQVTM, CDR2 ANQGSEA. The CDR3 runs to 16 residues. V lost 4 bases to trimming and J lost 1 base; unmatched junction nucleotides: 6. The CDR3 loop reads CSVAGDRGLGTDTQYF. The CDR3 DNA sequence: TGCAGCGTTGCGGGGGACAGGGGGCTGGGCACAGATACGCAGTATTTT.

In DNA form, the CDR3 reads TGTGCCAGCAGCCCCCCGGGGGGCGGGGTTCAAGAGACCCAGTACTTC. Residues: CASSPPGGGVQETQYF. V gene TRBV7-9 combines with J gene TRBJ2-5; possible D gene TRBD2, 7 bases. Per the germline V gene, CDR1 is SEHNR and CDR2 is FQNEAQ (reference sequence). V was shortened by 5 bases and J by 2 bases, with 18 bases between the two germline ends. The CDR3 consists of 16 residues.

The rearrangement joins TRBV19 to TRBJ2-3; TRBD2 might be the D (7 bases). The CDR3 has 16 residues. Germline V CDR1 and CDR2: LNHDA, SQIVND (reference sequence). V lost 2 bases and J 1 base, leaving 13 bases between the germline ends. The CDR3 DNA follows: TGTGCCAGTAGTATATGGCGGGGGCTTGGCACAGATACGCAGTATTTT. Translation gives CASSIWRGLGTDTQYF.

The rearrangement joins TRBV21-1 to TRBJ2-7; the D call TRBD2 from the table was never checked on the DNA. TRBV21-1 is shown as a pseudogene. This CDR3 comprises 19 residues. Written as DNA, the CDR3 is TGTGCCAGCAGCACGGGGGGGGACGGACACCGGGGCCCGACCTACGAGCAGTACTTC. Its protein is CASSTGGDGHRGPTYEQYF.